Listed below are T cell receptor beta chains from one sample, sequenced in a study of early T cells in non-severe SARS-CoV-2 infection. Using its own MiXCR run on the 5' RACE reads, TCRdb lists one record per CDR3 protein. The data show nearly 110,000 distinct CDR3 sequences, with 11% seen just once and about 7.6% held by the top ten. What was sequenced was whole blood. The receptors originated from an adult who was a healthcare worker with PCR-confirmed SARS-CoV-2 infection or an uninfected control (not recorded which). The CDR3 runs from the conserved cysteine through the conserved F or W. Clone size, where shown, is once, few, many, or a class for clones that have expanded.

v_call,clone_size,j_call,cdr3_aa
TRBV12-3/TRBV12-4,many,TRBJ1-1,CASSFAGPEAFF
TRBV28,many,TRBJ2-7,CASSVAGLYEQYF
TRBV6-2/TRBV6-3,many,TRBJ2-7,CASSYRGLPYEQYF
TRBV9,-,TRBJ2-1,CASSVEGLAGVGEQFF
TRBV11-1,many,TRBJ2-7,CASSLAPTGKFEQYF
TRBV30,many,TRBJ2-7,CAWSVGGTDEQYF
TRBV4-1,-,TRBJ2-5,CAISPGFQKTQYF
TRBV28,few,TRBJ2-7,CASRSVQDYEQYF
TRBV7-9,many,TRBJ1-3,CASSLADGTASGNTIYF
TRBV12-3/TRBV12-4,many,TRBJ2-3,CASSRTQADTQYF
TRBV6-1,few,TRBJ1-1,CASGRRETEAFF
TRBV28,many,TRBJ2-6,CASSEGGGANVLTF
TRBV13,-,TRBJ2-5,CASSRPFRDREETQYF
TRBV12-2,-,TRBJ2-3,CASRSGQGGTNTQYF
TRBV20-1,few,TRBJ1-4,CSASRATNEKLFF
TRBV4-1,many,TRBJ2-7,CASSHRAVAGTSGRYTSAYEQYF
TRBV2,-,TRBJ2-3,CASSGSSVGDTDTQYF
TRBV7-9,-,TRBJ2-1,CARSGLAGDDEQFF
TRBV7-2,-,TRBJ1-6,CASSSGFRSPLHF
TRBV20-1,-,TRBJ2-1,CSARVARAGNEQFF
TRBV5-1,many,TRBJ2-1,CASSLAVSTEQFF
TRBV9,few,TRBJ1-6,CASSAMDAVTLHF
TRBV29-1,-,TRBJ2-3,CSVLTTTQYF
TRBV12-3/TRBV12-4,-,TRBJ2-1,CASHPPSSYNEQFF
TRBV9,-,TRBJ2-1,CASSAASSYNEQFF
TRBV29-1,-,TRBJ2-2,CSAKEKAGTVNTGELFF
TRBV10-3,few,TRBJ1-2,CAISTRDSGYTF
TRBV6-2/TRBV6-3,-,TRBJ2-3,CASSYGAGDTQYF
TRBV20-1,few,TRBJ2-1,CSAREEGGLSNNEQFF
TRBV4-3,-,TRBJ2-3,CASSQALAGEYPDTQYF
TRBV20-1,many,TRBJ2-7,CSAPGRVHEQYF
TRBV5-6,many,TRBJ2-7,CASSPRGQPYEQYF
TRBV28,few,TRBJ2-1,CASSFSGDGNEQFF
TRBV27,many,TRBJ2-3,CASSPREAGDTQYF
TRBV20-1,-,TRBJ2-7,CSARPSGMNYEQYF
TRBV20-1,-,TRBJ2-2,CSARLAGGTGELFF
TRBV9,few,TRBJ2-1,CASSVGQGAYNEQFF
TRBV4-2,many,TRBJ2-1,CASSHPAGGFDNEQFF
TRBV2,-,TRBJ2-6,CASSEGVSGANVLTF
TRBV12-3/TRBV12-4,-,TRBJ2-6,CASIGPEGKSSGANVLTF
TRBV7-8,many,TRBJ2-5,CASSLGAVGQETQYF
TRBV20-1,many,TRBJ2-2,CSATTSGRSTGELFF
TRBV11-2,-,TRBJ2-2,CASSLDARANTGELFF
TRBV27,many,TRBJ2-2,CASRPTSGGTGELFF
TRBV5-1,-,TRBJ1-2,CASSHTGGAYGYTF
TRBV20-1,-,TRBJ2-3,CSAPAWTDDSDTQYF
TRBV14,many,TRBJ2-1,CASSQDWAASSYNEQFF
TRBV12-3/TRBV12-4,-,TRBJ1-6,CASSFGTVNSPLHF
TRBV4-1,-,TRBJ1-1,CASSQVIPTEAFF